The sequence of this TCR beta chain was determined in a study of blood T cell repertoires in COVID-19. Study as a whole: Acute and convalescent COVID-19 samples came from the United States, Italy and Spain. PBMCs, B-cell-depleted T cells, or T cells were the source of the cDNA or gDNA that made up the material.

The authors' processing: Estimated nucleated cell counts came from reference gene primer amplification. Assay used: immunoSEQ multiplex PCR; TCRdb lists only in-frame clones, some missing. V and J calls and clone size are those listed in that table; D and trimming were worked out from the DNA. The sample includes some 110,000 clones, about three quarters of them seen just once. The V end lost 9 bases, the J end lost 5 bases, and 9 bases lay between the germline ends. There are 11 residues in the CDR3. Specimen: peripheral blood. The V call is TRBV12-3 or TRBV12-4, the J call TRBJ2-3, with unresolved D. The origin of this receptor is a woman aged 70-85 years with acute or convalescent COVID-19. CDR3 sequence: CASREEDTQYF. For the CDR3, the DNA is TGTGCCAGTCGAGAGGAAGATACGCAGTATTTT.